Listed below are T cell receptor beta chains from one sample, sequenced in a study of cytomegalovirus exposure and HLA in healthy donors. Produced via immunoSEQ multiplex PCR; TCRdb's table is partial and in-frame only. Of 110,000 or so clones listed, around 77% are singletons. The sequenced sample consisted of PBMCs. Source of these receptors: a woman between 25 and 40 years old in good health and CMV-seropositive. Each CDR3 is given with its conserved first and last residue. D genes are given only for firm matches. Rows may omit the clone size; those that give it use once, few, many or a size class.

DNA	CDR3	V	J	size	D
TGTGCCACCGGGCGGGCGGTCGACTCCTACAATGAGCAGTTCTTC	CATGRAVDSYNEQFF	TRBV6-1	TRBJ2-1	.	.
TGTGCCTGGGGAGGAGGAACGGGCGCTGAAGCTTTCTTT	CAWGGGTGAEAFF	TRBV30	TRBJ1-1	.	.
TGTGCCAGCAGCGACGACAGGGACCACGAGCAGTACTTC	CASSDDRDHEQYF	TRBV5-6	TRBJ2-7	.	TRBD1
TGTGCCAGCAGCGGCCGTGGGGGGACAGATACGCAGTATTTT	CASSGRGGTDTQYF	TRBV2	TRBJ2-3	.	.
TGTGCCAGTAGTACCGGACTAGCGGGGGCCGGGGAGCTGTTTTTT	CASSTGLAGAGELFF	TRBV19	TRBJ2-2	few	TRBD2
TGTGCCAGCAGCAGACAGGGGAGTGCCGGGGAGCTGTTTTTT	CASSRQGSAGELFF	TRBV7-8	TRBJ2-2	.	TRBD1
TGCAGCGTTGAGACCCGGTCAGGGGGCTACACCTTC	CSVETRSGGYTF	TRBV29-1	TRBJ1-2	.	.
TGTGCCAGCAGCACCGGGACTATCCAAGAGACCCAGTACTTC	CASSTGTIQETQYF	TRBV5-4	TRBJ2-5	.	TRBD2
TGTGCCTGGAGCGAACAAAACAGGCCAGGCGGCTACACCTTC	CAWSEQNRPGGYTF	TRBV30	TRBJ1-2	.	.
TGTGCCAGCAGTGACTCGACAGGGGGCTACAATGAGCAGTTCTTC	CASSDSTGGYNEQFF	TRBV6-4	TRBJ2-1	.	TRBD1
TGTGCCAGCAGCGCCAGTCCAGTACCCGGGACAGGGGACTACGAGCAGTACTTC	CASSASPVPGTGDYEQYF	TRBV9	TRBJ2-7	.	TRBD1
TGTGCCAGCAGCCAAGGACAGGACATCTCTGGGGCCAACGTCCTGACTTTC	CASSQGQDISGANVLTF	TRBV4-2	TRBJ2-6	few	.
TGTGCCAGCAGCCACGGGTTAAGACGCGGACACACAGATACGCAGTATTTT	CASSHGLRRGHTDTQYF	TRBV19	TRBJ2-3	.	.
TGCAGCGTTTGGACAGGGGGCACTGGAAACACCATATATTTT	CSVWTGGTGNTIYF	TRBV29-1	TRBJ1-3	.	TRBD1
TGTGCCAGTAGTATAGATCGAGACTCCAAGGAGTGGCAGCCCCAGCATTTT	CASSIDRDSKEWQPQHF	TRBV19	TRBJ1-5	.	.
TGTGCCAGCAGCTTAGTTCCTAGCGGGGACTACCCGAACACCGGGGAGCTGTTTTTT	CASSLVPSGDYPNTGELFF	TRBV11-3	TRBJ2-2	.	TRBD2
TGTGCCAGCAGCAAGGGACAGGGGTCCGGAGAGACCCAGTACTTC	CASSKGQGSGETQYF	TRBV7-9	TRBJ2-5	few	TRBD1
TGTGCCAGCAGTTACGACAGTGTCTCTGGAAACACCATATATTTT	CASSYDSVSGNTIYF	TRBV28	TRBJ1-3	once	.
TGTGCCAGTACCGGTAAGCCCACCGGGGAGCTGTTTTTT	CASTGKPTGELFF	TRBV19	TRBJ2-2	.	.
TGTGCCAGCAGTCCTCTAGCAGGTGGGGTTGGAGAGACCCAGTACTTC	CASSPLAGGVGETQYF	TRBV7-9	TRBJ2-5	few	.
TGTGCCAGTAGTATTTCAGGGGCCTACCAAGAGACCCAGTACTTC	CASSISGAYQETQYF	TRBV19	TRBJ2-5	.	.
TGTGCCTGGGACCTACAGGGGAACACTGAAGCTTTCTTT	CAWDLQGNTEAFF	TRBV30	TRBJ1-1	.	.
TGTGCCATCAGCACAGGGGGCGCTGGGTACACCATATATTTT	CAISTGGAGYTIYF	TRBV10-3	TRBJ1-3	.	TRBD1
TGTGCCAGCAGCTTACCAGCTACAGGGCTATTCTCTGGAAACACCATATATTTT	CASSLPATGLFSGNTIYF	TRBV7-3	TRBJ1-3	.	.
TGTGCCAGCACCCTAGGGCTAGCGGGAGTTACCGGGGAGCTGTTTTTT	CASTLGLAGVTGELFF	TRBV9	TRBJ2-2	few	TRBD2
TGTGCCAGCACCAAAGGCGGCGGGGGAACCTCCTACAATGAGCAGTTCTTC	CASTKGGGGTSYNEQFF	TRBV2	TRBJ2-1	.	TRBD2
TGTGCCAGCAGTTTGTGGAGAGGGACTGAAGCTTTCTTT	CASSLWRGTEAFF	TRBV27	TRBJ1-1	.	.
TGTGCTAGTGGTTCCCGGGAGAATCAGCCCCAGCATTTT	CASGSRENQPQHF	TRBV12-5	TRBJ1-5	.	.
TGTGCCAGCAGTTTAGGTTCTGGGCTAGCGGTATACAATGAGCAGTTCTTC	CASSLGSGLAVYNEQFF	TRBV27	TRBJ2-1	.	TRBD2
TGTGCCAGCAGTTACGAGCTTATGAACACTGAAGCTTTCTTT	CASSYELMNTEAFF	TRBV6-6	TRBJ1-1	.	.
TGTGCCAGTAACTACAATGCCAACGTAGGCTACACCTTC	CASNYNANVGYTF	TRBV19	TRBJ1-2	.	.
TGCGCCAGCAGTGAACACAGGCACACTGAAGCTTTCTTT	CASSEHRHTEAFF	TRBV10-1	TRBJ1-1	.	.
TGTGCCAGCAGCGCCCGGTCGTCTACTAGCGGAATCTCCTACGAGCAGTACTTC	CASSARSSTSGISYEQYF	TRBV7-9	TRBJ2-7	.	TRBD2
TGTGCCAGCAGTGAAGTTCCAGGTCCCTCTTCTGGCTACACCTTC	CASSEVPGPSSGYTF	TRBV2	TRBJ1-2	.	.
TGTGCCAGCAGAGGCTCGACTAGCGGGAGCTCCGAGCAGTACTTC	CASRGSTSGSSEQYF	TRBV2	TRBJ2-7	.	TRBD2
TGTGCTAGCAGCTTAGCCAACGGGGATGAGCAGTTCTTC	CASSLANGDEQFF	TRBV7-7	TRBJ2-1	few	.
TGCGCCAGCAGCTTGGCGGGGGACACAGATACGCAGTATTTT	CASSLAGDTDTQYF	TRBV5-1	TRBJ2-3	few	.
TGTGCCAGCAGCTTATCGACAGGGGGGGTGGAGCAGTTCTTC	CASSLSTGGVEQFF	TRBV7-9	TRBJ2-1	.	TRBD1
TGTGCCAGCAGGGATGGGACAGTTAATTCCCCCCTCCACTTT	CASRDGTVNSPLHF	TRBV6-1	TRBJ1-6	.	TRBD1
TGTGCCAGCAGCCGGGGACAGTTCTATGAAAAACTGTTTTTT	CASSRGQFYEKLFF	TRBV7-9	TRBJ1-4	.	TRBD1
TGTGCCACCAAAGGACTAGCGGGAGTGAGGTTGTTTTTT	CATKGLAGVRLFF	TRBV6-1	TRBJ2-2	.	TRBD2
TGTGCCAGCAGCGGACAGGGCTACGAGCAGTACTTC	CASSGQGYEQYF	TRBV9	TRBJ2-7	.	TRBD1